The 21 T cell receptor beta chains below come from one sample, sequenced in a study of T cells in Graves' hyperthyroidism and ophthalmopathy. RNA transcripts gave rise to amplified TCR beta CDR3 regions. TCR CDR3 underwent first-round RT-PCR with the HTBI primer set. TCRdb recomputed calls from the multiplex PCR reads with MiXCR, one row per CDR3 protein. This table has some 650,000 distinct CDR3 sequences, about a sixth appearing once. The specimen was blood. The receptors were gathered from a woman in her 40s with Graves' ophthalmopathy.

J is TRBJ1-5 and V is TRBV19, with no clear D. Per the germline V gene, CDR1 is LNHDA and CDR2 is SQIVND (reference sequence). This CDR3 has 14 amino acids. Trimming took 7 bases from V and 0 from J, leaving 10 bases between them. As DNA, the CDR3 is TGTGCCAGTATTCCGGATAATAGCAATCAGCCCCAGCATTTT. This gives the protein CASIPDNSNQPQHF.

The rearrangement joins TRBV12-3 or TRBV12-4 to TRBJ2-1; 13 positions match TRBD2. This CDR3 spans 15 amino acids. The V gene end was trimmed by 7 bases and the J gene end by 5 bases; junction bases not matched to a gene: 5. The CDR3 coding sequence is TGTGCCAGCATTGGACTAGCGGGGGTACACAATGAGCAGTTCTTC. Its translation is CASIGLAGVHNEQFF.

In this sample, this clonotype turned up a few times. The chain has TRBV6-1 and TRBJ1-5, with D hard to call. Trimming removed 2 bases from V and 5 bases from J, with 13 bases in between. This CDR3 spans 15 amino acids. Germline V gene sequence: CDR1 MNHNS, CDR2 SASEGT. For the CDR3, the DNA is TGTGCCAGCAGTGAATCTAGGGCTCAACATCAGCCCCAGCATTTT. Its translation: CASSESRAQHQPQHF.

Ten or more counts support this clonotype. This chain connects TRBV5-1 to TRBJ1-1; 7 bases map to TRBD1. Germline-derived CDR1 and CDR2 are SGHRS and YFSETQ. The CDR3 runs 16 residues. The V segment lost 1 base and the J segment 1 base; nucleotides outside the gene matches: 7. DNA for the CDR3: TGCGCCAGCAGCTTGTATCCGGGACAGAAGAACACTGAAGCTTTCTTT. The encoded protein is CASSLYPGQKNTEAFF.

To note about this clonotype: The CDR3 does not end in the conserved phenylalanine or tryptophan, so this is likely a read error. V and J are TRBV3-1 and TRBJ1-1, with 8 bases matching TRBD1. Trimming cost V 0 bases and J 2 bases; bases outside gene matches: 5. There are 16 residues in the CDR3. In germline, CDR1 is LGHDT, CDR2 YNNKEL (reference sequence). CDR3 coding DNA: TGTGCCAGCAGCCAAGATAACGGACAGGGAAACACTGAAGCTTTCCTT. It yields the protein CASSQDNGQGNTEAFL.

V is TRBV27 and J is TRBJ2-1, with 13 bases fitting TRBD2. The ends lost 2 bases at V and 5 bases at J; junction bases unmatched: 6. Germline CDR1 and CDR2: MNHEY and SMNVEV (reference sequence). The CDR3 contains 17 residues. The DNA for the CDR3 is TGTGCCAGCAGTTTACCTTTACTAGCGGGAGGGAACAATGAGCAGTTCTTC. Translated: CASSLPLLAGGNNEQFF.

This clonotype was seen only a few times. The chain couples TRBV11-2 to TRBJ2-3; 13 bases align to TRBD2. Trimming cost V 6 bases and J 6 bases; bases outside gene matches: 6. Germline CDR1 is SGHAT and CDR2 is FQNNGV. The CDR3 loop spans 15 amino acids. The CDR3 DNA is TGTGCCAGCAGTTTTACTAGCGGGAGGGTTGATACGCAGTATTTT. Amino acids: CASSFTSGRVDTQYF.

This clonotype appeared many times. V usage is TRBV20-1 and J usage is TRBJ2-7; 9 bases fit TRBD1. Germline V gene data show CDR1 as DFQATT and CDR2 as SNEGSKA (reference sequence). V gave up 5 bases and J gave up 7 bases; unmatched junction bases: 9. CDR3 length: 13 residues. CDR3: CSAHPGQGREQYF. DNA for the CDR3: TGCAGTGCTCATCCAGGACAGGGGCGTGAGCAGTACTTC.

This clonotype was detected many times. The V call is TRBV12-3 or TRBV12-4, the J call TRBJ2-3, with D maybe TRBD2 (7 bases). Trimming pared 3 bases from V and 3 bases from J, leaving 16 bases between. The CDR3 totals 16 residues. The CDR3 DNA reads as TGTGCCAGCAGTTTTGGGGGGGCTGTGGGTACAGATACGCAGTATTTT. Its protein product is CASSFGGAVGTDTQYF.

The chain is built from TRBV6-5 and TRBJ2-2; TRBD1 might be the D (5 bases). Germline V gene data show CDR1 as MNHEY and CDR2 as SVGAGI. With 4 bases removed from V and 2 bases from J, the gap between germline ends came to 11 bases. CDR3 length equals 15 residues. CDR3 residues: CASSSFQGNTGELFF. The CDR3 nucleotides are TGTGCCAGCAGTTCGTTCCAGGGAAACACCGGGGAGCTGTTTTTT.

This sequence joins TRBV18 and TRBJ2-5, with D perhaps TRBD1 (6 bases). Germline V gene sequence: CDR1 KGHSH, CDR2 LQKENI. Between the trimmed V and J ends, which lost 6 bases and 5 bases, there was a span of 19 bases. This CDR3 has 15 amino acids. CDR3 DNA sequence: TGTGCCAGCTCCCCAACTACAGGGAGTATGGAGACCCAGTACTTC. The encoded protein is CASSPTTGSMETQYF.

This clonotype was detected only a few times. The chain employs TRBV25-1 and TRBJ1-2; D perhaps matches TRBD1 (6 bases). This CDR3 has 16 amino acids. CDR1 MGHDK and CDR2 SYGVNS come from the germline V gene. The V and J ends lost 6 bases and 0 bases respectively, with 17 bases between them. The CDR3 sequence is CASRPRLGAPNYGYTF. The DNA of the CDR3 is TGTGCCAGCAGACCCCGCCTGGGGGCCCCTAACTATGGCTACACCTTC.

The sample holds many counts of this clonotype. J is TRBJ1-4 and V is TRBV20-1; TRBD1 is a possible D gene (6 bases). Trimming removed 0 bases at V and 7 bases at J, with 18 bases between. Germline CDR1 DFQATT, CDR2 SNEGSKA (reference sequence). The CDR3 has 16 amino acids. Here the CDR3 DNA reads TGCAGTGCTAGAGATCTCGGCAGGGGAGGTGGTGAAAAACTGTTTTTT. Amino acids: CSARDLGRGGGEKLFF.

The chain joins TRBV13 to TRBJ1-6, with D maybe TRBD1 (6 bases). V was pared by 4 bases and J by 10 bases, with 11 bases between. The CDR3 covers 13 residues. Germline-derived CDR1 and CDR2 are PRHDT and FYEKMQ (reference sequence). The DNA of the CDR3 is TGTGCCAGCAGCTCGCAGGACAGCTCACCCCTCCACTTT. Its protein is CASSSQDSSPLHF.

This clonotype was found a few times. This chain connects TRBV27 to TRBJ1-6; possibly TRBD1 for D (5 bases). V was pared by 7 bases and J by 6 bases, with 16 bases between. Looked up from germline, CDR1 is MNHEY and CDR2 is SMNVEV (reference sequence). CDR3 length: 15 residues. The CDR3 loop reads CASIRTYGGNSPLHF. The CDR3 DNA reads as TGTGCCAGCATCAGGACCTACGGGGGTAATTCACCCCTCCACTTT.

This clonotype was recorded many times. This chain links TRBV18 with TRBJ2-1, with D tentatively TRBD1 (6 bases). This CDR3 contains 12 residues. Germline V gene lookup returns CDR1 KGHSH and CDR2 LQKENI. Trimming took off 8 bases at V and 7 bases at J, with 12 bases between the two ends. In nucleotides, the CDR3 is TGTGCCAGCAGCCCTCAGGGGAATGAGCAGTTCTTC. Translating it yields CASSPQGNEQFF.

The rearrangement uses TRBV7-9 and TRBJ1-5; D perhaps matches TRBD1 (6 bases). From germline, CDR1 is SEHNR and CDR2 FQNEAQ (reference sequence). V was shortened by 5 bases and J by 7 bases, with 30 bases between the two germline ends. The CDR3 length is 19 residues. The CDR3 protein is CASSRGPGRRGRLKQPQHF. Here the CDR3 DNA reads TGTGCCAGCAGCCGAGGACCGGGTCGACGGGGGCGCCTTAAACAGCCCCAGCATTTT.

This clonotype has at least ten counts. The chain couples TRBV11-2 to TRBJ2-3; perhaps TRBD2 as D (5 bases). Per germline, CDR1 SGHAT and CDR2 FQNNGV. The length of the CDR3 is 17 residues. Trimming took off 1 base at V and 1 base at J, with 15 bases between the two ends. CDR3 in amino acids: CASSLGWSGRGTDTQYF. The CDR3 nucleotides read TGTGCCAGCAGCTTAGGGTGGAGCGGCAGAGGCACAGATACGCAGTATTTT.

This clonotype was found a few times. V usage is TRBV28 and J usage is TRBJ2-2; D is perhaps TRBD1 (6 bases). The CDR3 is made up of 18 amino acids. CDR1 and CDR2 (germline): MDHEN, SYDVKM. Trimming cost V 7 bases and J 0 bases, with 21 bases left between them. The CDR3 DNA sequence: TGTGCCAGCATCTCGAACAGGGAGTTTAGGGCGAACACCGGGGAGCTGTTTTTT. It encodes CASISNREFRANTGELFF.

This clonotype has only a few counts. The rearrangement uses TRBV5-4 and TRBJ2-7; 9 bases match TRBD1. The germline V gene has CDR1 SGHNT and CDR2 YYREEE (reference sequence). This CDR3 has 15 residues. The V segment lost 1 base and the J segment 5 bases; nucleotides outside the gene matches: 7. The CDR3 is CASSLTGQGGHEQYF. CDR3 sequence (DNA): TGTGCCAGCAGCTTGACGGGACAGGGTGGCCACGAGCAGTACTTC. The entire variable domain, with the rest obtained from reference TRBV5-4 and TRBJ2-7, is as follows: ETGVTQSPTHLIKTRGQQVTLRCSSQSGHNTVSWYQQALGQGPQFIFQYYREEENGRGNFPPRFSGLQFPNYSSELNVNALELDDSALYLCASSLTGQGGHEQYFGPGTRLTVT.

In this sample, this clonotype turned up many times. This chain connects TRBV2 to TRBJ1-1; 7 nucleotides match TRBD1. V dropped 4 bases and J dropped 0; count of bases not matched to a gene: 5. The CDR3 extends over 15 amino acids. Per the germline V gene, CDR1 is SNHLY and CDR2 is FYNNEI. The CDR3 nucleotides read TGTGCCAGCAGTGTACAGGGGTTGGTGAACACTGAAGCTTTCTTT. It translates to CASSVQGLVNTEAFF.